This T cell receptor beta chain was found in a study of blood T cell repertoires in COVID-19. Study information: Acute-phase and convalescent COVID-19 samples originated in the United States, Italy and Spain. In each case, the material was cDNA or gDNA derived from T cells, B-cell-depleted T cells, or PBMCs.

This clone occurred a few times. As processed by the authors: Reference gene primers were amplified, and this amplification served to estimate nucleated cell counts. Only in-frame clones appear in the TCRdb table, and some are missing; sequencing was by immunoSEQ multiplex PCR. V and J calls and clone size are those listed in that table; D and trimming were worked out from the DNA. The sample yields approximately 54,000 clones, 75% to 85% seen once. CDR3 size: 16 residues. The trim removed 5 bases at V and 2 bases at J, leaving 8 bases unmatched. In germline, CDR1 is KGHDR, CDR2 SFDVKD. The chain uses TRBV24-1 and TRBJ2-3; 8 bases align to TRBD2. The receptor was derived from a woman aged 60 to 75 with acute or convalescent COVID-19. Sequenced: peripheral blood. Here the CDR3 reads CATSGGLGRATDTQYF. The DNA of the CDR3 is TGTGCCACCAGTGGGGGACTAGGTCGGGCCACAGATACGCAGTATTTT.